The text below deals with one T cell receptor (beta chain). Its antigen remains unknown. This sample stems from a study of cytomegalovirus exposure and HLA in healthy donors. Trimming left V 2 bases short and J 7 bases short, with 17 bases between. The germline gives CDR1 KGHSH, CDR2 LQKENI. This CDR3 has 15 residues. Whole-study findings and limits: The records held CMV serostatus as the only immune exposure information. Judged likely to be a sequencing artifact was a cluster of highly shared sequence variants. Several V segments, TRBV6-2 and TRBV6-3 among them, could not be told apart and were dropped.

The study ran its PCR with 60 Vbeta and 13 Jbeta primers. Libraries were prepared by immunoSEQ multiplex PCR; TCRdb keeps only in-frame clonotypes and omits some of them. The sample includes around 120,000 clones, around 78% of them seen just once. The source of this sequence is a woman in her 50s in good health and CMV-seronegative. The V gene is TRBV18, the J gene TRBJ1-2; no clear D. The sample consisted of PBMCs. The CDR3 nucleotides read TGTGCCAGCTCACCAAGGGAGGCAGGCTTAGGTGGCTACACCTTC. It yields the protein CASSPREAGLGGYTF.